These 16 T cell receptor beta chains originate from one sample sequenced in a study of blood T cell repertoires in COVID-19. Using immunoSEQ multiplex PCR, the repertoire was profiled, and TCRdb retains in-frame clones only, with some absent. This repertoire shows 90,000 or so clones, approximately 86% found once; its top ten account for 1.2%. The sequencing input was peripheral blood. These receptors came from a man aged 80 or over with active or convalescent COVID-19.

The V gene is TRBV19, the J gene TRBJ1-5; D is possibly TRBD1 (5 bases). The germline CDR1 and CDR2 sequences are LNHDA and SQIVND (reference sequence). This CDR3 is built from 16 residues. Trimming stripped 0 bases from V and 6 bases from J, with 15 bases between. The CDR3 loop is CASSIDRGASGQPQHF. The CDR3 nucleotides are TGTGCCAGTAGTATAGATCGCGGGGCATCGGGTCAGCCCCAGCATTTT.

V gene TRBV6-2 or TRBV6-3 combines with J gene TRBJ1-5; TRBD1 matches at 7 bases. The V and J ends lost 6 bases and 3 bases, in that order; junction bases with no gene match: 2. CDR1 and CDR2 (germline): MNHEY, SVGEGT. CDR3 length equals 13 residues. CDR3 bases: TGTGCCAGCAGCGGACAGGTCAATCAGCCCCAGCATTTT. Encoded protein: CASSGQVNQPQHF.

The chain couples TRBV2 to TRBJ1-2, with D possibly TRBD1 on 5 matching bases. Trimming removed 4 bases at V and 3 bases at J, with 9 bases between. This CDR3 region has 13 residues. From germline, CDR1 is SNHLY and CDR2 FYNNEI. The CDR3 DNA is TGTGCCAGCAGTGGGGGGAGGGACTATGGCTACACCTTC. It translates to CASSGGRDYGYTF.

CDR3 residues: CASSLLGPGEAFF. The CDR3 DNA sequence: TGTGCCAGCAGCTTACTGGGGCCCGGTGAAGCTTTCTTT. This chain joins TRBV7-9 and TRBJ1-1; a possible D gene is TRBD1 (5 bases). The CDR3 is 13 amino acids. Trimming stripped 2 bases from V and 7 bases from J, with 11 bases between. CDR1 is SEHNR, CDR2 FQNEAQ, per germline (reference sequence).

The chain combines TRBV28 with TRBJ2-3, with D hard to call. Germline CDR1 reads MDHEN; CDR2 reads SYDVKM. Trimming left V 6 bases short and J 2 bases short, with 6 bases between. The CDR3 covers 12 residues. CDR3 DNA: TGTGCCAGCAGCCTTATCACAGATACGCAGTATTTT. Translated: CASSLITDTQYF.

The chain combines TRBV3-1 (or the pseudogene TRBV3-2) with TRBJ2-1, with D perhaps TRBD2 (5 bases). Germline CDR1 reads LGHDT; CDR2 reads YNNKEL (reference sequence). The V end lost 4 bases, the J end lost 1 base, and 11 bases lay between the germline ends. This CDR3 region has 15 residues. The CDR3 nucleotides are TGTGCCAGCAGCCCGGACTCTCTATCCTACAATGAGCAGTTCTTC. Its protein is CASSPDSLSYNEQFF.

The genes are TRBV7-8 and TRBJ2-1; 8 bases line up with TRBD2. Germline CDR1 SGHVS, CDR2 FQNEAQ. V dropped 2 bases and J dropped 9; count of bases not matched to a gene: 15. The CDR3 totals 17 residues. As DNA, the CDR3 is TGTGCCAGCAGCTTAAGTACGGGACTAGTGTTTAGCGGTGAGCAGTTCTTC. Its translation is CASSLSTGLVFSGEQFF. The full variable domain, in which reference TRBV7-8 and TRBJ2-1 provide the parts outside the CDR3, is GAGVSQSPRYKVAKRGQDVALRCDPISGHVSLFWYQQALGQGPEFLTYFQNEAQLDKSGLPSDRFFAERPEGSVSTLKIQRTQQEDSAVYLCASSLSTGLVFSGEQFFGPGTRLTVL.

The chain combines TRBV19 with TRBJ1-5; D unresolved. This CDR3 comprises 15 residues. Trimming took off 6 bases at V and 1 base at J, with 13 bases between the two ends. Germline CDR1 and CDR2: LNHDA and SQIVND (reference sequence). CDR3 sequence: CASRQTWASNQPQHF. CDR3 sequence (DNA): TGTGCCAGTAGACAGACCTGGGCGAGCAATCAGCCCCAGCATTTT.

This chain links TRBV4-2 with TRBJ1-5; D might be TRBD1 (5 bases). V lost 4 bases to trimming and J lost 0 bases, with 16 bases between them. There are 17 residues in the CDR3. Germline CDR1 reads LGHNA; CDR2 reads YNFKEQ. This CDR3 is CASSPLRSGDSNQPQHF. DNA for the CDR3: TGTGCCAGCAGCCCCCTGAGGTCGGGGGATAGCAATCAGCCCCAGCATTTT.

CDR3 amino acids: CATSREVGGDGYTF. The CDR3 DNA reads as TGTGCCACCAGCAGAGAGGTAGGAGGGGATGGCTACACCTTC. The chain uses TRBV15 and TRBJ1-2; perhaps TRBD1 as D (5 bases). Germline CDR1 and CDR2: LNHNV and YYDKDF (reference sequence). The CDR3 contains 14 residues. V was shortened by 0 bases and J by 6 bases, with 11 bases between the two germline ends.

The rearrangement joins TRBV6-5 to TRBJ2-7; possibly TRBD1 for D (5 bases). Looked up from germline, CDR1 is MNHEY and CDR2 is SVGAGI. The V end was cut by 6 bases, the J end by 0 bases, with 15 bases between. CDR3 length: 15 amino acids. The CDR3 region is CASSRSTVSSYEQYF. The CDR3 DNA sequence: TGTGCCAGCAGCCGCTCGACAGTTAGCTCCTACGAGCAGTACTTC.

The chain couples TRBV7-2 to TRBJ1-4, with 7 bases aligning to TRBD1. Germline CDR1 SGHTA, CDR2 FQGNSA. After removal of 4 bases from V and 7 bases from J, the junction contained 6 bases not matched to a gene. The CDR3 contains 14 residues. CDR3 amino acids: CASSSDRAGEKLFF. CDR3 nucleotides: TGTGCCAGCAGCTCCGACAGGGCGGGTGAAAAACTGTTTTTT. Variable domain in full (rest from reference TRBV7-2 and TRBJ1-4): GAGVSQSPSNKVTEKGKDVELRCDPISGHTALYWYRQSLGQGLEFLIYFQGNSAPDKSGLPSDRFSAERTGGSVSTLTIQRTQQEDSAVYLCASSSDRAGEKLFFGSGTQLSVL.

The CDR3 DNA reads TGTGCCAGCACTGACAGGGGTCGGCAGCCCCAGCATTTT. It encodes CASTDRGRQPQHF. The genes are TRBV2 and TRBJ1-5, with 8 bases matching TRBD1. CDR3 length: 13 residues. V trimming: 7 bases; J trimming: 7 bases; junction bases outside the gene matches: 6. Germline assignment: CDR1 SNHLY and CDR2 FYNNEI.

The chain uses TRBV2 and TRBJ2-4; D not certain. Germline CDR1 reads SNHLY; CDR2 reads FYNNEI. Trimming removed 2 bases at V and 2 bases at J, with 13 bases between. The CDR3 spans 16 residues. CDR3 in amino acids: CASSEWVAVPKNIQYF. CDR3 nucleotides: TGTGCCAGCAGTGAATGGGTAGCTGTCCCCAAAAACATTCAGTACTTC.

The chain combines TRBV6-6 with TRBJ2-1, with a tentative D call TRBD2 (6 bases). In germline, CDR1 is MNHNY, CDR2 SVGAGI (reference sequence). The CDR3 sequence is 14 residues long. V dropped 7 bases and J dropped 1 base, with 11 bases sitting between them. In nucleotides, the CDR3 is TGTGCCAGCACAAATGGGGGGTCCTACAATGAGCAGTTCTTC. This gives the protein CASTNGGSYNEQFF.

V gene TRBV24-1 combines with J gene TRBJ2-5; 8 positions match TRBD1. With V trimmed by 11 bases and J by 0 bases, 16 bases remained unmatched. This CDR3 region has 17 residues. Germline loops: CDR1 KGHDR, CDR2 SFDVKD. The CDR3 region has the DNA TGTGCCAACCCCCCTCCCCCAAACAGGGGGAACCAAGAGACCCAGTACTTC. Protein: CANPPPPNRGNQETQYF.